This T cell receptor beta chain was sequenced for a study of control samples from healthy donors and cancer patients (dated by TCRdb to about 2020). Library creation used the immunoSEQ multiplex PCR assay. The table comes from immuneACCESS by way of TCRdb, which keeps in-frame sequences with V and J called. Part of the clones is missing from these tables; in studies checked, under half for an unresolved V gene and the rest for unknown reasons. This sample comprises 85,000 to 95,000 clones, roughly four fifths of them detected only once. Clones ranked in the top ten supply about 9.8% of the sample. Notes on this clone: Its cognate antigen has yet to be identified. The sample holds no much larger clone one base away, and base qualities are not on file.

CDR1 and CDR2 were assigned from the germline V gene as MNHNS and SASEGT. V gives up 1 base and J gives up 7 bases, and the segment between their germline ends measures 16 bases. Inclusive of the bounding cysteine and phenylalanine, the CDR3 is 15 residues long. CDR3 DNA is the only sequence kept; it has 45 bases, read in frame from the first base. The sequence is built from TRBV6-1 and TRBJ1-2; the D gene cannot be named for sure. This sequence was found in a woman aged 60 to 75 in good health. The specimen was blood. The CDR3: CASSEDGRTPRGYTF. The DNA sequence follows: TGTGCCAGCAGTGAAGATGGCAGGACCCCTCGTGGCTACACCTTC.